What follows is one T cell receptor beta chain and its context. These data are taken from a study of blood T cell repertoires in COVID-19. The CDR3 covers 16 residues. The germline gives CDR1 SNHLY, CDR2 FYNNEI. V dropped 5 bases and J dropped 2; count of bases not matched to a gene: 9. As handled by the study authors: Researchers report that nucleated cell counts were estimated from reference gene primer amplification. This table comes from immunoSEQ multiplex PCR, and its TCRdb copy is limited to in-frame clones, with some not included. The DNA gave D and trimming, while V, J and clone size come from that table. The table records some 80,000 clones, more than 65% of them present only once.

The sample comprised peripheral blood. The receptor was derived from a man older than 75 with acute or convalescent COVID-19. The chain carries TRBV2 and TRBJ2-5, with 9 bases matching TRBD2. Here the CDR3 reads CASSYSGLASQETQYF. The CDR3 nucleotides read TGTGCCAGCAGTTACTCGGGACTAGCAAGTCAAGAGACCCAGTACTTC.